These 3 T cell receptor beta chains were sequenced from one sample in a study of persistence of HIV-infected CD4 T cells. An overlapping HIV-1 Gag peptide pool stimulated these cells at approximately 0.91 ug/peptide/mL. Responding CD4+ T cells were sorted by upregulation of both CD40 ligand and CD69. This was the immunoSEQ version 4 assay in survey mode. Using immunoSEQ multiplex PCR, the repertoire was profiled, and TCRdb retains in-frame clones only, with some absent. The table shows about 10,000 clones, with under 90% occurring only once. These receptors' targets are unknown. Sequencing used CD4+ T cells sorted from PBMCs after approximately 18-hour stimulation, obtained from a patient who received antiretroviral therapy. The source of these receptors is an adult woman with HIV who was CMV-seropositive.

The chain joins TRBV28 to TRBJ1-1, with TRBD1 matching over 8 bases. The germline V gene encodes CDR1 MDHEN and CDR2 SYDVKM. V shed 5 bases and J 9 bases; nucleotides not matched to a gene: 8. The CDR3 length is 13 residues. The CDR3 loop reads CASSHSGTGKAFF. CDR3 bases: TGTGCCAGCAGTCATTCAGGGACAGGAAAAGCTTTCTTT.

The chain employs TRBV19 and TRBJ1-1, with 10 bases identical to TRBD1. V lost 7 bases and J lost 1; bases outside the gene matches: 3. CDR1 and CDR2 from the germline V gene are LNHDA and SQIVND (reference sequence). The CDR3 sequence is 14 residues long. The chain's CDR3 is CASNRQGANTEAFF. Written as DNA, the CDR3 is TGTGCCAGTAATAGACAGGGGGCGAACACTGAAGCTTTCTTT.

V and J are TRBV3-1 (or the pseudogene TRBV3-2) and TRBJ2-2, with D possibly TRBD2 on 6 matching bases. V shed 4 bases and J shed 4 bases, with 16 bases lying between them. Germline V gene lookup returns CDR1 LGHDT and CDR2 YNNKEL (reference sequence). The CDR3 runs to 16 residues. The CDR3 loop is CASSPSYTRGTGELFF. The CDR3 region has the DNA TGTGCCAGCAGCCCGTCCTACACGCGGGGCACCGGGGAGCTGTTTTTT.